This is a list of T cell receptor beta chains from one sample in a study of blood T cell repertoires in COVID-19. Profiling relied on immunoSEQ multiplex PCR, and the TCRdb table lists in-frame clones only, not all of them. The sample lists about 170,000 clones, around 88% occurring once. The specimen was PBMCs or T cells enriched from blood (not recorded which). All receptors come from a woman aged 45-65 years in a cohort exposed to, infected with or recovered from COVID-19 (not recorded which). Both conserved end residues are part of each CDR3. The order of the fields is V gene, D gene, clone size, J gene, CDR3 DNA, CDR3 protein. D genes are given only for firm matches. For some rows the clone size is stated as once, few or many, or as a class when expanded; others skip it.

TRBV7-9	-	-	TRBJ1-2	TGTGCCAGCAGTTCGAGTGGGGCGGATGGCTACACCTTC	CASSSSGADGYTF
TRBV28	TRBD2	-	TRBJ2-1	TGTGCCAGCAGGTCCCGGGGGGAGGCCTACAATGAGCAGTTCTTC	CASRSRGEAYNEQFF
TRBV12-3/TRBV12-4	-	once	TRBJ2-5	TGTGCCAGCAGTTTGTTTGGAGGGGAGACCCAGTACTTC	CASSLFGGETQYF
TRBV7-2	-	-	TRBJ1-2	TGTGCCAGCAGCTTAGACCCCAGGGACTATGGCTACACCTTC	CASSLDPRDYGYTF
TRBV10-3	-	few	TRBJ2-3	TGTGCCATCAGTGCAGGCAGCTCTAGCACAGATACGCAGTATTTT	CAISAGSSSTDTQYF
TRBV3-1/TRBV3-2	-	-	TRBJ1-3	TGTGCCAGCAGCGTACAGGGCCCCACTGGAAACACCATATATTTT	CASSVQGPTGNTIYF
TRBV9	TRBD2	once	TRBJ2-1	TGTGCCAGCAGCGTAGTAGTAGCGGGGTTGAATGAGCAGTTCTTC	CASSVVVAGLNEQFF
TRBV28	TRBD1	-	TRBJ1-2	TGTGCCAGCAGCCGCGAGAGACAGGGGGCGTATGGCTACACCTTC	CASSRERQGAYGYTF
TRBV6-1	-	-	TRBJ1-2	TGTGCCAGCAGTGAAGGGGGGGAGGGCTACACCTTC	CASSEGGEGYTF
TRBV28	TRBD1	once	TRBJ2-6	TGTGCCAGCAGCCTCGGACAGGGAAAACCTGGGGCCAACGTCCTGACTTTC	CASSLGQGKPGANVLTF
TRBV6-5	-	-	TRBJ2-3	TGTGCCAGCAGGGGTCCAGGGATCACAGATACGCAGTATTTT	CASRGPGITDTQYF
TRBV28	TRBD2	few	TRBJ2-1	TGTGCCAGCAGCTCTAGCGGGGGGTTGCGTGGGGATGAGCAGTTCTTC	CASSSSGGLRGDEQFF
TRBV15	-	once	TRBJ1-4	TGTGCCACCAGCAGGGGGGGACGCGAAAAACTGTTTTTT	CATSRGGREKLFF
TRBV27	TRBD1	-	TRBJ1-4	TGTGCCAGCAGAAACCCGGGACAGGGCGAAAAACTGTTTTTT	CASRNPGQGEKLFF
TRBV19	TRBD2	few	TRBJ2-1	TGTGCCAGTAGTACAATAGCGGGGGGGAGCTCCTACAATGAGCAGTTCTTC	CASSTIAGGSSYNEQFF
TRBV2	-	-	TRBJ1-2	TGTGCCAGCAGTCCAGACAGAAACTATGGCTACACCTTC	CASSPDRNYGYTF
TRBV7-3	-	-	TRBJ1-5	TGTGCCAGCAGCTTCAACGACTTAAATAGCAATCAGCCCCAGCATTTT	CASSFNDLNSNQPQHF
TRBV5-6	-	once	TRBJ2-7	TGTGCCAGCAGCCCCCCGGGTCCAACGGTGTACGAGCAGTACTTC	CASSPPGPTVYEQYF
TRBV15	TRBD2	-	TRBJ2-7	TGTGCCACCAGCAGAGGATTAGCGGGGGCCTACGAGCAGTACTTC	CATSRGLAGAYEQYF
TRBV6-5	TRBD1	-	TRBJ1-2	TGTGCCAGCAGTAAGGGACAGGGTTTTGACTATGGCTACACCTTC	CASSKGQGFDYGYTF
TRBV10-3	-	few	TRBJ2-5	TGTGCCATCGGGGCCCAAGAGACCCAGTACTTC	CAIGAQETQYF
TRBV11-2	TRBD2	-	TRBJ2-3	TGTGCCAGCAGCTTAGGACTAGCGGGAGACCCAGATACGCAGTATTTT	CASSLGLAGDPDTQYF
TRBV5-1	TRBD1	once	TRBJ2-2	TGCGCCAGCAGCTTGGACGGACAGGGGGCTGGAACCGGGGAGCTGTTTTTT	CASSLDGQGAGTGELFF
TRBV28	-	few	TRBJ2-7	TGTGCCAGCAGTTTAATACCACTTCGCGCAGGGGCGAGATCGGGTGAACAGTACTTC	CASSLIPLRAGARSGEQYF
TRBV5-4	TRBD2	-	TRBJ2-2	TGTGCCAGCAGCTCAACCAGTAGCGGGAGTACCGGGGAGCTGTTTTTT	CASSSTSSGSTGELFF
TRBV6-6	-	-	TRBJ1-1	TGTGCCAGCAGTTACTCGATTGGCGGGACTGAAGCTTTCTTT	CASSYSIGGTEAFF
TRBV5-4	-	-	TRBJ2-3	TGTGCCAGCAGCCCAGGAGGCGGTCCTAGCACAGATACGCAGTATTTT	CASSPGGGPSTDTQYF
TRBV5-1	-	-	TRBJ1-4	TGCGCCAGCAGCCTCGACAGTTCCAATGAAAAACTGTTTTTT	CASSLDSSNEKLFF
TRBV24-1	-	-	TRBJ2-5	TGTGCCACCAGTGATAGGACTGCACAAGAGACCCAGTACTTC	CATSDRTAQETQYF
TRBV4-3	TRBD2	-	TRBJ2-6	TGCGCCAGCAGCCAAAGTCTAGCGGGGGGGCCCCTCTCTGGGGCCAACGTCCTGACTTTC	CASSQSLAGGPLSGANVLTF
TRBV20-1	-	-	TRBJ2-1	TGCAGTGCTAGTGACGGGACCTACAATGAGCAGTTCTTC	CSASDGTYNEQFF
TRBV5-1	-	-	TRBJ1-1	TGCGCCAGCAGCCCGAGGTCCGTGGGGGCGGGCGGCACTGAAGCTTTCTTT	CASSPRSVGAGGTEAFF
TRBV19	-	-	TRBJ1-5	TGTGCCAGTACCTCTCACCGCGGCCGCAGTCCGGGGAGCAATCAGCCCCAGCATTTT	CASTSHRGRSPGSNQPQHF
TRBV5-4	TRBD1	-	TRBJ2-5	TGTGCCAGCACCAACGACAGGGACGAGACCCAGTACTTC	CASTNDRDETQYF
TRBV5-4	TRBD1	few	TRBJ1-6	TGTGCCAGCAGCCTACAGGGACAGAATTCACCCCTCCACTTT	CASSLQGQNSPLHF
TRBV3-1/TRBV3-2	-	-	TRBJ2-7	TGTGCCAGCAGCCATTGGAGAAGCTCCTACGAGCAGTACTTC	CASSHWRSSYEQYF
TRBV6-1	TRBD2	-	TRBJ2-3	TGTGCCAGCAGTGGGGCAGTTAGCGGGAGTAGGCCAGATACGCAGTATTTT	CASSGAVSGSRPDTQYF
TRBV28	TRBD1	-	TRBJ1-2	TGTGCCAGCAGTTTCCCCGGGACAGGGGGCTACGGCTACACCTTC	CASSFPGTGGYGYTF
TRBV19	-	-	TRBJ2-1	TGTGCCAGTAGTATAGACCCCCGAGGCTTGAGGTTCTTC	CASSIDPRGLRFF
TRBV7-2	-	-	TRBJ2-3	TGTGCCAGCAGCTCCCAGGTTGGGACACGTGGTACGCAGTATTTT	CASSSQVGTRGTQYF
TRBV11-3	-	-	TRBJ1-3	TGTGCCAGCAGCTTATCAGGCCTCGGAAACACCATATATTTT	CASSLSGLGNTIYF
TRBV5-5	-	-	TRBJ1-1	TGTGCCAGCAGCTTGAGTGAGGGCACTGAAGCTTTCTTT	CASSLSEGTEAFF
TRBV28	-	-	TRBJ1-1	TGTGCCGTCAGACAGCTTGAAGCTTTCTTT	CAVRQLEAFF
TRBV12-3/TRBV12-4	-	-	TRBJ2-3	TGTGCCAGCAGTACAGGGTACACAGATACGCAGTATTTT	CASSTGYTDTQYF
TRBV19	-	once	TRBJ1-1	TGTGCCAGTAGTATTAGACAAGGGGGAGCTTTCTTT	CASSIRQGGAFF
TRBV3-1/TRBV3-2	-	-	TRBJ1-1	TGTGCCAGCAGCCAAGGTGGTCGGGGTACTGAAGCTTTCTTT	CASSQGGRGTEAFF
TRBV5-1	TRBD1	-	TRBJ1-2	TGCGCCAGCAGCCAACCGGGACAGGGATTCGATGGCTATGGCTACACCTTC	CASSQPGQGFDGYGYTF
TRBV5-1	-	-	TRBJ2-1	TGCGCCAGCAGCTTAACCAGGGGGGACTACAATGAGCAGTTCTTC	CASSLTRGDYNEQFF
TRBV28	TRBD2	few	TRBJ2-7	TGTGCCAGCACCCAGCGAGCGGGAGTGGACGAGCAGTACTTC	CASTQRAGVDEQYF
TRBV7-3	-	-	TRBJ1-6	TGTGCCAGCAGCCCCACAGTACGATCACCCCTCCACTTT	CASSPTVRSPLHF
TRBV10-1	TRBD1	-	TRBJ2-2	TGCGCCACCACGGGACAGGGTCGGGACACCGGGGAGCTGTTTTTT	CATTGQGRDTGELFF
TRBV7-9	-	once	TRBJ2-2	TGTGCCAGCAGCACGAGAAATCCCGGGGAGCTGTTTTTT	CASSTRNPGELFF
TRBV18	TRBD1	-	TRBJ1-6	TGTGCCAGCTCACCAGCCGGGACAGGGGGTTCACCCCTCCACTTT	CASSPAGTGGSPLHF
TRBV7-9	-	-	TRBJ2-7	TGTGCCAGCAGCAGTTCGGGGTGGGAGCAGTACTTC	CASSSSGWEQYF
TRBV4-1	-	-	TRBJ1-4	TGCGCCAGCAGCCAAGATCGCCAGACAACTAATGAAAAACTGTTTTTT	CASSQDRQTTNEKLFF
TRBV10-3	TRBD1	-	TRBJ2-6	TGTGCCATCAGCGAAACCGGGACAGGGGCGGGGGCCAACGTCCTGACTTTC	CAISETGTGAGANVLTF